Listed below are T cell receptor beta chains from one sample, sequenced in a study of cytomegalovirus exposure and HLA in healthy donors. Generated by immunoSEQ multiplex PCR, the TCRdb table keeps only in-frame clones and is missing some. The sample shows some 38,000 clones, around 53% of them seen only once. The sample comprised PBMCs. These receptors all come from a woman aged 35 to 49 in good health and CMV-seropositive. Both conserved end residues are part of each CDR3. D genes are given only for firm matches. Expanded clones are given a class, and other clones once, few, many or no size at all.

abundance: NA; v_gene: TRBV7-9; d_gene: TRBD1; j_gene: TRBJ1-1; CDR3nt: TGTGCCAGCAGCGTACAGGGGGCTGCTGAAGCTTTCTTT; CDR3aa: CASSVQGAAEAFF
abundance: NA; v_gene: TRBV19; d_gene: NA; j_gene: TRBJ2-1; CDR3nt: TGTGCCAGTAGTATTGGGCCTAGCGATGAGCAGTTCTTC; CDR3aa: CASSIGPSDEQFF
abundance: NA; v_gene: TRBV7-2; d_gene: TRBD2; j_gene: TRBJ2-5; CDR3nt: TGTGCCAGCAGCCCCGATAGCGGGGGGGCCAGGGAGACCCAGTACTTC; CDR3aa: CASSPDSGGARETQYF
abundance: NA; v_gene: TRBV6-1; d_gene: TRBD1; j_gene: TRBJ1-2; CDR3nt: TGTGCCAGCAGTGTCCCGGGACAGGCTTGGTATGGCTACACCTTC; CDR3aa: CASSVPGQAWYGYTF
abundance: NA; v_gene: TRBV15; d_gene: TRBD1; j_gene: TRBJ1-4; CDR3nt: TGTGCCACCTCCACGGGACAGGAGGAAGAAAAACTGTTTTTT; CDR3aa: CATSTGQEEEKLFF
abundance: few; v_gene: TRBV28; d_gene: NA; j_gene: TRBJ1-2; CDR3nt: TGTGCCAGCAGTTTCCGGGGGGGCGGAAATGGCTACACCTTC; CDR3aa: CASSFRGGGNGYTF
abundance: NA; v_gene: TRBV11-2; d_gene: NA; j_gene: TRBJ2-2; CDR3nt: TGTGCCAGCAGCCTTCAGGGGACGGGCGGGGGGGAGCTGTTTTTT; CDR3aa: CASSLQGTGGGELFF
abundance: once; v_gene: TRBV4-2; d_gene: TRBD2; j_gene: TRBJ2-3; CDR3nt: TGTGCCAGCAGCCCGACTAGCGGGGGGGCAGATACGCAGTATTTT; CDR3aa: CASSPTSGGADTQYF
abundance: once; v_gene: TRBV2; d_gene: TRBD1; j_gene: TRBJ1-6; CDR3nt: TGTGCCAGCAAAGGACAGGGAGGTAATTCACCCCTTCACTTT; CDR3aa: CASKGQGGNSPLHF
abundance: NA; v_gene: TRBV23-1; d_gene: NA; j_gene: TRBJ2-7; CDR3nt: TGCGCCAGCAAAGATCGGACTCGGGGGGCTACCCTCGGCGAGCAGTACTTC; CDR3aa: CASKDRTRGATLGEQYF
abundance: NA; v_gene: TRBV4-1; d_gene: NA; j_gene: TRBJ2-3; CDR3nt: TGCGCCAGCAGCCAAGGTAGGACTGCAGATACGCAGTATTTT; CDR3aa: CASSQGRTADTQYF
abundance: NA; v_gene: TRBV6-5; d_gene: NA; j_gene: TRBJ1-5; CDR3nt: TGTGCCAGCAGACCTACCACCAATCAGCCCCAGCATTTT; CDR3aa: CASRPTTNQPQHF
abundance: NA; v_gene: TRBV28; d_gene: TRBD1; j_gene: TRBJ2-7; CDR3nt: TGTGCCAGCAGCCAGCCGGGACAGCGATCCTACGAGCAGTACTTC; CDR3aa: CASSQPGQRSYEQYF
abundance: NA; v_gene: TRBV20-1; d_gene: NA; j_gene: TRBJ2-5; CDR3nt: TGCAGTGCTACAGGGGAGACCCAGTACTTC; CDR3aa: CSATGETQYF
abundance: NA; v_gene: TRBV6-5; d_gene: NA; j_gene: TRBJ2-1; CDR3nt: TGTGCCAGCAGTTACTCCGGCGGTAGCTCCTACAATGAGCAGTTCTTC; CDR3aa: CASSYSGGSSYNEQFF
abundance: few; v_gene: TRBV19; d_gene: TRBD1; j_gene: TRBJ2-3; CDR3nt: TGTGCCACTGGGATCGGGCAGGGGGTGGCATTT; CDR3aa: CATGIGQGVAF
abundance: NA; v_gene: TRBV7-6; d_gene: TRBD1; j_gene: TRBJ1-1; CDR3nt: TGTGCCAGCAGCCAGACAGGGAAGAACACTGAAGCTTTCTTT; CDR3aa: CASSQTGKNTEAFF
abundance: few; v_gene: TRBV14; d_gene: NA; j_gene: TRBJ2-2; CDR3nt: TGTGCCAGCAGCCCCCAGCGGACAGGGAGGGATCTCATGAGGAGGTCCGGGGAGCTGTTTTTT; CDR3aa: CASSPQRTGRDLMRRSGELFF
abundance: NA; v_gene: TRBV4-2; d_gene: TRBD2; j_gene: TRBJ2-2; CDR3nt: TGTGCCAGCAGCCAAGATCTCGCTAGCGGGGGCACCGGGGAGCTGTTTTTT; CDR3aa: CASSQDLASGGTGELFF
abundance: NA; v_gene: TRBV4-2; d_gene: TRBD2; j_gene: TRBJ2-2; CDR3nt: TGTGCCAGCAGCCAAGACTGGGCGGGGGGGCCGGGCACCGGGGAGCTGTTTTTT; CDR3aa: CASSQDWAGGPGTGELFF
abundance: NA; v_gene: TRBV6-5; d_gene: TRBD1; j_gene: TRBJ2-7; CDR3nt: TGTGCCAGCAGGAAGACAGGGCCCTACGAGCAGTACTTC; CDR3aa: CASRKTGPYEQYF
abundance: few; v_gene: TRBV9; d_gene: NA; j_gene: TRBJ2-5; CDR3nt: TGTGCCAGCAGCTCCCCAGGGACTGAGACCCAGTACTTC; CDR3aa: CASSSPGTETQYF
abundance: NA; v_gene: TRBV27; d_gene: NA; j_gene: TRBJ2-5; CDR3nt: TGTGCCAGCAGTTTACAGGGATCTGGGACCCAGTACTTC; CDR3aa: CASSLQGSGTQYF
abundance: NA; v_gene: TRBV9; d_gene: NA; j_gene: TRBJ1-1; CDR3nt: TGTGCCAGCAGCGTAGCTAACGGGGGCACTGAAGCTTTCTTT; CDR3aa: CASSVANGGTEAFF
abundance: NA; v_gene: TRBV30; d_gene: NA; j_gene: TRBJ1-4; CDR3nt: TGTGCCTGGAGTGCCAGCCGGGGGTTCAGGGAAAAACTGTTTTTT; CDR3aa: CAWSASRGFREKLFF
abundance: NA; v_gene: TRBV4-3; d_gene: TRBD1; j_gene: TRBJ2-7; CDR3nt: TGCGCCAGCAGCCCCGCGACAGGGGGCTACGAGCAGTACTTC; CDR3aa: CASSPATGGYEQYF
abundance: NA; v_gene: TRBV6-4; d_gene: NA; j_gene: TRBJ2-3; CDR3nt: TGTGCCAGCAGTGACACGGGGACTAGCACAGATACGCAGTATTTT; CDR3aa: CASSDTGTSTDTQYF
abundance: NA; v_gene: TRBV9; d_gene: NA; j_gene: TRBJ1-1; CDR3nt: TGTGCCAGCAGCGTAGAGGGGATGAACACTGAAGCTTTCTTT; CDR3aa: CASSVEGMNTEAFF
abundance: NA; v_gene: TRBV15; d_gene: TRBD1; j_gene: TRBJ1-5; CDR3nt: TGTGCCACCAGCAGGCCGGGACAGTCGGAGCCCCAGCATTTT; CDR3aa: CATSRPGQSEPQHF
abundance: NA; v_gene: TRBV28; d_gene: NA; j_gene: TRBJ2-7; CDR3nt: TGTGCCAGCAGTTTACTCCAGTTCTACGAGCAGTACTTC; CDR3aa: CASSLLQFYEQYF
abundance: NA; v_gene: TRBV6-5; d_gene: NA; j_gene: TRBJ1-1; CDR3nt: TGTGCCAGCAGACCCGGCGGGGGGTCCACTGAAGCTTTCTTT; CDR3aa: CASRPGGGSTEAFF
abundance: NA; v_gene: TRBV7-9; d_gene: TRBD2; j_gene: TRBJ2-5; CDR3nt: TGTGCCAGCAGCTTAGGGGCTAGCGGGGAAGAGACCCAGTACTTC; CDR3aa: CASSLGASGEETQYF
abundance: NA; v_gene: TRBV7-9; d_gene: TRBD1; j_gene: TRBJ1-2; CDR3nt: TGTGCCAGCAGCCCACTGACAGGGTCGAACTATGGCTACACCTTC; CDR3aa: CASSPLTGSNYGYTF
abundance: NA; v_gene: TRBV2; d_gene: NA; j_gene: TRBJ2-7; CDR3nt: TGTGCCAGCAGTAGGGGGACGGCCTCTACCTACGAGCAGTACTTC; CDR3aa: CASSRGTASTYEQYF
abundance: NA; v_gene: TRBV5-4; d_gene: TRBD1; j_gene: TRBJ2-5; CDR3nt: TGTGCCAGCAGCCGGGACAGGCAAGAGACCCAGTACTTC; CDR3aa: CASSRDRQETQYF
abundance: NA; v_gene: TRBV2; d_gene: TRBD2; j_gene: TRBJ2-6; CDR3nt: TGTGCCAGCAGTGAACGACTAGCGGGGGCGGGGGCCAACGTCCTGACTTTC; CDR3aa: CASSERLAGAGANVLTF
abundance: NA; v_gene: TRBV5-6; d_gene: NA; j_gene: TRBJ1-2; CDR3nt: TGTGCCAGCAGCTTGGGGCAGGCAGTCTATGGCTACACCTTC; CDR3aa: CASSLGQAVYGYTF
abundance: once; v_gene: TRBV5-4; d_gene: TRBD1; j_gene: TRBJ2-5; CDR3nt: TGTGCCAGCAGCCGACAGGGGGCCTTCCCCGGGCACTTC; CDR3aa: CASSRQGAFPGHF
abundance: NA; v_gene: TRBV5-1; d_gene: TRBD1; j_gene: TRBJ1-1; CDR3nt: TGCGCCAGCAGCTTCGGGACAGCCAACACTGAAGCTTTCTTT; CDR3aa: CASSFGTANTEAFF
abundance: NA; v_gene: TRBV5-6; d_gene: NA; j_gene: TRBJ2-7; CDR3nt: TGTGCCAGCAGCTTCAGGGGTGCAGCCTACGAGCAGTACTTC; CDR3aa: CASSFRGAAYEQYF